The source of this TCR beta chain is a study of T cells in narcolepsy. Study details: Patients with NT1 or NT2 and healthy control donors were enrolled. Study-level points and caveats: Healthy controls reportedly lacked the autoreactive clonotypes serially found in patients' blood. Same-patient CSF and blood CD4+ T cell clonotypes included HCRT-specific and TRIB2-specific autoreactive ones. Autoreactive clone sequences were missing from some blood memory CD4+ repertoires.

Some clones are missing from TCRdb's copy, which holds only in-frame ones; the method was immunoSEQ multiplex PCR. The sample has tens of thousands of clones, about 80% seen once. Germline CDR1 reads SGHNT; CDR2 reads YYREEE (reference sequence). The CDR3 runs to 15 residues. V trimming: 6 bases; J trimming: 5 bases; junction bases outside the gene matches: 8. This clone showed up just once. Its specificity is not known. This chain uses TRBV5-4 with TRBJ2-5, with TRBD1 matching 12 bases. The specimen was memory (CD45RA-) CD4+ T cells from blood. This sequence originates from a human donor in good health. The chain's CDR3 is CASTSGTGGLETQYF. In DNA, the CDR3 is TGTGCCAGCACGTCCGGGACAGGGGGCCTTGAGACCCAGTACTTC.